Listed below are T cell receptor beta chains from one sample, sequenced in a study of shared clonotypes between healthy human individuals. Profiling relied on immunoSEQ multiplex PCR, and the TCRdb table lists in-frame clones only, not all of them. The sample yields some 690,000 clones, 90% seen once. Sequenced sample: memory CD8+ T cells from PBMCs. All receptors derive from a man between 18 and 35 years old in good health. Some clones in this sample may be carry-over from other donors' samples. Each CDR3 is given with its conserved first and last residue. A D gene is named only where the DNA matches it firmly.

v_call,d_call,cdr3_aa
TRBV10-2,.,CASSDEIRQAHNEQFF
TRBV29-1,.,CSASGTLVGNEQFF
TRBV19,TRBD2,CASSDRAGRDAGELFF
TRBV19,.,CASSIDLDSISSGANVLTF
TRBV16,TRBD1,CASSQLTGGAEKLFF
TRBV12-5,TRBD2,CASGLFGPSGRTYNEQFF
TRBV27,.,CASSLFRTVSYEQYF
TRBV7-9,.,CASSPRGTPANYGYTF
TRBV27,TRBD2,CASSHLLAGGPREQYF
TRBV19,TRBD2,CASSLGLAGLTDTQYF
TRBV27,TRBD2,CAGPGTTQETQYF
TRBV19,.,CASSIGKSYNYGYTF
TRBV7-9,.,CASSPPGADPYEQYF
TRBV4-1,.,CASSHNRKTYGYTF
TRBV9,.,CASSVWEGKQETQYF
TRBV28,.,CASMDSYNEQFF
TRBV10-3,TRBD1,CAISPFGTGGTYEQYF
TRBV27,.,CASSLSPGGIYEQYF
TRBV29-1,.,CSVVDMDGYTF
TRBV28,.,CASSASFGSQAYNEQFF
TRBV4-2,.,CASSQDPGAGNTIYF
TRBV9,TRBD2,CASSADSGGTDTQYF
TRBV27,TRBD2,CASSLSGRSTDTQYF
TRBV5-1,.,CASSLAYNTDTQYF
TRBV19,.,CASQMRTMNTEAFF
TRBV19,.,CASSIWSSIEQFF
TRBV5-5,.,CASSWADHEQYF
TRBV18,.,CASSPTGTLNEKLFF
TRBV11-2,.,CASHGRLDTEAFF
TRBV30,.,CAWSVFGVSNQPQHF
TRBV29-1,TRBD1,CSTRDSLYEQYF
TRBV4-1,TRBD1,CASSQSRGKDQPQHF
TRBV4-3,.,CASSPYYLAVREETQYF
TRBV13,.,CASSLGPVGFDTEAFF
TRBV25-1,.,CASAPANEKLFF
TRBV27,.,CASRAEGWGTEAFF
TRBV6-6,.,CASSSDRSMYEQYF
TRBV11-2,TRBD1,CASSSRDSLPTDTQYF
TRBV5-6,.,CASSSFARDHQYEQYF
TRBV28,TRBD1,CASTQGVMNTEAFF
TRBV7-8,.,CASSLDFVETYNEQFF
TRBV7-9,TRBD2,CASSLGGGRLSNEQFF
TRBV7-9,TRBD2,CASSLVGGVFPDTQYF
TRBV7-3,TRBD2,CASSLNPLGLAGEETQYF
TRBV6-5,.,CASSYRGSLYNEQFF
TRBV6-5,TRBD1,CASREDRGGGYTF
TRBV28,.,CASSPGFANTEAFF
TRBV15,.,CATSRGIGANTGELFF
TRBV27,TRBD2,CASSLAGTFSSYEQYF
TRBV11-2,TRBD1,CASSSRDRGGTGELFF
TRBV7-9,.,CASSRGDYEQYF
TRBV5-1,.,CASSVAGTSYEQYF
TRBV10-1,.,CASSEWPSVGEAFF